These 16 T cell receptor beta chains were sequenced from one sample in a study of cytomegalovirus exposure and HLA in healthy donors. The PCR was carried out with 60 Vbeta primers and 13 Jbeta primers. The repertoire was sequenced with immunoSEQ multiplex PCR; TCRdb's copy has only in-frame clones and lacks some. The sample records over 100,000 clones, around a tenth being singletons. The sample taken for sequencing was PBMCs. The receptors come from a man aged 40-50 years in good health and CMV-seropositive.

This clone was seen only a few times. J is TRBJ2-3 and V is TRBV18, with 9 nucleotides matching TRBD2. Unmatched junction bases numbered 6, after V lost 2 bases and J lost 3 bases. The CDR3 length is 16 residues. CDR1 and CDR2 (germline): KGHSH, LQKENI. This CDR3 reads CASSPVAGVGTDTQYF. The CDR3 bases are TGTGCCAGCTCACCAGTAGCGGGAGTGGGGACAGATACGCAGTATTTT.

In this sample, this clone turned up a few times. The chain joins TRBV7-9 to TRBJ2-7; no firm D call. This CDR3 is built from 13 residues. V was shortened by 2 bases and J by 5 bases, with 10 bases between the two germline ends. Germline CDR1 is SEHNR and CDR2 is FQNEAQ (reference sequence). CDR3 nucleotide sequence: TGTGCCAGCAGCTTACCCGGGTCAAACGAGCAGTACTTC. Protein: CASSLPGSNEQYF. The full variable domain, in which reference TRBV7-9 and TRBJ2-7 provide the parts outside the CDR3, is DTGVSQNPRHKITKRGQNVTFRCDPISEHNRLYWYRQTLGQGPEFLTYFQNEAQLEKSRLLSDRFSAERPKGSFSTLEIQRTEQGDSAMYLCASSLPGSNEQYFGPGTRLTVT.

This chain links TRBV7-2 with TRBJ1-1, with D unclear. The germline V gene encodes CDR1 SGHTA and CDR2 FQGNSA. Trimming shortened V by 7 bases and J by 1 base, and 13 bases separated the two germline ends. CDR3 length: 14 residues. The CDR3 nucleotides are TGTGCCAGCATCGAGGGTCGAGGGAACACTGAAGCTTTCTTT. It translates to CASIEGRGNTEAFF.

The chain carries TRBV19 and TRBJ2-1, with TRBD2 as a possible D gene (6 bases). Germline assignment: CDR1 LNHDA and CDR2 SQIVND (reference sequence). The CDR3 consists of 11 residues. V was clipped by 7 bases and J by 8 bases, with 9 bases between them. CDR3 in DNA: TGTGCCAGTAACTTAGCGGATGAGCAGTTCTTC. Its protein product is CASNLADEQFF.

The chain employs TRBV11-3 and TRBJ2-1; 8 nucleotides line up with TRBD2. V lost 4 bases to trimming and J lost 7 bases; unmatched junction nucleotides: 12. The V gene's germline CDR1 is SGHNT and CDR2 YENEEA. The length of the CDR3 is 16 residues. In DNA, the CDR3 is TGTGCCAGCAGCTGGAGTAGCGGGGACGGTAATAATGAGCAGTTCTTC. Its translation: CASSWSSGDGNNEQFF.

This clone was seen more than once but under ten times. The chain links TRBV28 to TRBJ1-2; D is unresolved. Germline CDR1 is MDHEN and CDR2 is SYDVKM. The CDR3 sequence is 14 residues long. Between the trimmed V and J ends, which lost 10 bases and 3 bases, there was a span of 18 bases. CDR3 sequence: CAIFKRGRDYGYTF. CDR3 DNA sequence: TGTGCCATCTTCAAGAGAGGGAGGGACTATGGCTACACCTTC.

The CDR3 is CASSRLTGQGNEKLFF. CDR3 DNA: TGTGCCAGCAGCCGCCTGACAGGACAGGGAAATGAAAAACTGTTTTTT. The chain is built from TRBV14 and TRBJ1-4; 8 bases fit TRBD1. V gave up 4 bases and J gave up 5 bases; unmatched junction bases: 9. This CDR3 is 16 amino acids long. Germline CDR1 SGHDN, CDR2 FVKESK.

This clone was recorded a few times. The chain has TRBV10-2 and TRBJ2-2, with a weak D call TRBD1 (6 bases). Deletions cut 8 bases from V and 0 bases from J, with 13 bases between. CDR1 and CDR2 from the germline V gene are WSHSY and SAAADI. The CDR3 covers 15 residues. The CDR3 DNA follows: TGCGCCAGCCGTGTACAGGGTTCGAACACCGGGGAGCTGTTTTTT. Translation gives CASRVQGSNTGELFF.

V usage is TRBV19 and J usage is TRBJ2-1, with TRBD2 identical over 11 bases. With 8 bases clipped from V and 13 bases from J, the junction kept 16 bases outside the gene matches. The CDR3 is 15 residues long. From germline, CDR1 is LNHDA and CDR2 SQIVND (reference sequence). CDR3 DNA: TGTGCCAGTCCCAAACTAGCGGGAGAAGGAAAGGAACAGTTCTTC. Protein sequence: CASPKLAGEGKEQFF.

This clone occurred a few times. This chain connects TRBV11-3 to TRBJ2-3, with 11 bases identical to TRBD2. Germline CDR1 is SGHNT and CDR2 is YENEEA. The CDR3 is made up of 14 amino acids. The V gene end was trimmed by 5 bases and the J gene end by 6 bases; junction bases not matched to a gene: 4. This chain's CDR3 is CASSRGTSGDTQYF. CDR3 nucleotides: TGTGCCAGCAGCCGCGGGACTAGCGGTGATACGCAGTATTTT.

The CDR3 DNA follows: TGTGCCAGCAGTCCTATGGCTTGGGCCAGTAACGAGCAGTACTTC. The encoded protein is CASSPMAWASNEQYF. The chain employs TRBV27 and TRBJ2-7, with D unclear. The V and J ends lost 5 bases and 5 bases respectively, with 19 bases between them. There are 15 residues in the CDR3. Germline lookup yields CDR1 MNHEY and CDR2 SMNVEV (reference sequence).

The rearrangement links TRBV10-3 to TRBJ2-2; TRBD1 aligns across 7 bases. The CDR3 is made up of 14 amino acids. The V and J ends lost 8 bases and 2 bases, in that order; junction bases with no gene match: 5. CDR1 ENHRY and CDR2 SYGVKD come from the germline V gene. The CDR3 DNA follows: TGTGCCATCCCCAGGGGGTTTAACACCGGGGAGCTGTTTTTT. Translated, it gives CAIPRGFNTGELFF.

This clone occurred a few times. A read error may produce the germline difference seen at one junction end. DNA of the CDR3: TGTGCTAGCAATATATCTAGCGGGAGGCATCTTACCTACGAGCAGTACTTC. It codes for CASNISSGRHLTYEQYF. The rearrangement uses TRBV7-7 and TRBJ2-7, with TRBD2 identical over 11 bases. The germline CDR1 and CDR2 sequences are SSHAT and FNYEAQ (reference sequence). CDR3 size: 17 residues.

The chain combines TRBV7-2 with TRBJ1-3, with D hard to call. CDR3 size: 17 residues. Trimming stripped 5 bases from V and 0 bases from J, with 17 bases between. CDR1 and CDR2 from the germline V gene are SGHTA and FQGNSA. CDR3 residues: CASSPPGVKDSGNTIYF. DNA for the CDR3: TGTGCCAGCAGCCCCCCCGGAGTGAAGGACTCTGGAAACACCATATATTTT.

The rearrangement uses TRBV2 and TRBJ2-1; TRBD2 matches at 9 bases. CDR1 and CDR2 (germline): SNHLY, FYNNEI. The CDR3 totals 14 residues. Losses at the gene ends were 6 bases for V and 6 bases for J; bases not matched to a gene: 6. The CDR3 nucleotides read TGTGCCAGCAGGGCCCGACTAGCGGCCAATGAGCAGTTCTTC. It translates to CASRARLAANEQFF.

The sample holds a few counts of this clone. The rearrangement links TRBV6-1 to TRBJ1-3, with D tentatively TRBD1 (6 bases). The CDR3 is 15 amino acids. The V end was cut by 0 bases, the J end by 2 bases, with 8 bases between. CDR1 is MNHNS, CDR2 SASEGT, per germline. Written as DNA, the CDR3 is TGTGCCAGCAGTGAAGCGGGGGCGGCTGGAAACACCATATATTTT. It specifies CASSEAGAAGNTIYF.